One and the same sample provided the 27 T cell receptor beta chains below, sequenced in a study of blood T cells in healthy people across ages (dated by TCRdb to 2013 to 2016). Receptor amplification or capture employed 5' RACE. A second PCR of about 7 to 12 cycles was run with a J-beta primer mix and a sample-barcoded 5' primer. TCRdb redid the processing of the public reads, applying fastp at Q25 and MiXCR, and retained in-frame beta chains. Each CDR3 protein appears once, grouped with its most common genes and DNA. The sample data list 1.8 million or so distinct CDR3 sequences, and roughly 43% of these were observed just once. The ten largest make up more than 20% of the sample. Material: blood. These receptors came from a human donor in good health.

V and J are TRBV6-5 and TRBJ1-5; 8 nucleotides agree with TRBD1. V lost 6 bases and J lost 3; bases outside the gene matches: 7. This CDR3 comprises 15 residues. CDR1 and CDR2 from the germline V gene are MNHEY and SVGAGI. The CDR3 DNA sequence: TGTGCCAGCAGACGACGGACAGGGTCCAATCAGCCCCAGCATTTT. Protein product: CASRRRTGSNQPQHF.

This clonotype was picked up a small number of times. This rearrangement joins TRBV28 to TRBJ1-2; 9 nucleotides agree with TRBD1. CDR1 and CDR2 (germline): MDHEN, SYDVKM. This CDR3 has 14 residues. The junction had 4 bases not matched to a gene; V was cut back by 6 bases and J by 2 bases. The CDR3 DNA reads as TGTGCCAGCAGGGGGACAGGGACCAACTATGGCTACACCTTC. Protein product: CASRGTGTNYGYTF.

V gene TRBV20-1 combines with J gene TRBJ2-3; tentatively, D is TRBD2 (6 bases). This CDR3 region has 11 residues. Per germline, CDR1 DFQATT and CDR2 SNEGSKA (reference sequence). Trimming pared 6 bases from V and 11 bases from J, leaving 15 bases between. CDR3 in amino acids: CSANRDLKQYF. The CDR3, as DNA: TGCAGTGCAAACCGGGACTTAAAGCAGTATTTT.

This clonotype has more than one count but fewer than ten. The rearrangement links TRBV7-8 to TRBJ1-2; perhaps TRBD1 as D (5 bases). The CDR3 runs to 15 residues. Trimming left V 5 bases short and J 8 bases short, with 21 bases between. From germline, CDR1 is SGHVS and CDR2 FQNEAQ. Written as DNA, the CDR3 is TGTGCCAGCAGCCTATTATTCCGGGAGGGGTTAGGCTACACCTTC. It yields the protein CASSLLFREGLGYTF.

The chain joins TRBV27 to TRBJ1-1; D call uncertain. The ends were cut back, 2 bases at V and 1 base at J, with 8 bases in the middle. The CDR3 covers 14 residues. Germline V lookup: CDR1 MNHEY, CDR2 SMNVEV (reference sequence). The CDR3 protein is CASSLTLGNTEAFF. CDR3 sequence (DNA): TGTGCCAGCAGTTTAACTCTGGGGAACACTGAAGCTTTCTTT.

J is TRBJ2-1 and V is TRBV4-1, with 7 bases lining up with TRBD1. The CDR3 extends over 14 amino acids. From germline, CDR1 is MGHRA and CDR2 YSYEKL. With 1 base clipped from V and 8 bases from J, the junction kept 5 bases outside the gene matches. In nucleotides, the CDR3 is TGCGCCAGCAGCCAAGGGGACAGTCAAGATGAGCAGTTCTTC. Protein product: CASSQGDSQDEQFF.

J is TRBJ1-1 and V is TRBV20-1; 8 bases map to TRBD1. The CDR3 is 13 residues long. Germline lookup yields CDR1 DFQATT and CDR2 SNEGSKA (reference sequence). Trimming took 3 bases from V and 8 from J; bases not matched to a gene: 8. CDR3 nucleotides: TGCAGTGCTAGCGGGACAGGTGAAAGGGAAGCTTTCTTT. This gives the protein CSASGTGEREAFF.

The chain is built from TRBV29-1 and TRBJ2-4; D possibly uses TRBD1 or TRBD2 (6 bases each). The V end lost 0 bases, the J end lost 6 bases, and 21 bases lay between the germline ends. This CDR3 contains 17 residues. Per germline, CDR1 SQVTM and CDR2 ANQGSEA. In DNA, the CDR3 is TGCAGCGTTGAAGATCTTCGGGGGCCCCCTTGGGTAAACATTCAGTACTTC. Translating gives CSVEDLRGPPWVNIQYF.

This clonotype was picked up a small number of times. The chain carries TRBV7-2 and TRBJ2-3; D remains unclear. This CDR3 is built from 15 residues. Looked up from germline, CDR1 is SGHTA and CDR2 is FQGNSA. Deletions cut 0 bases from V and 2 bases from J, with 9 bases between. The CDR3 DNA reads as TGTGCCAGCAGCTTAGCTCGCGCCTACACAGATACGCAGTATTTT. Translated: CASSLARAYTDTQYF.

This rearrangement joins TRBV28 to TRBJ1-1; 10 bases align to TRBD1. V gave up 5 bases and J gave up 6 bases; unmatched junction bases: 9. CDR3 length: 15 amino acids. Germline V gene sequence: CDR1 MDHEN, CDR2 SYDVKM. CDR3 nucleotide sequence: TGTGCCAGCAGTGCCGGGACAGGGGTCTTTGCTGAAGCTTTCTTT. This sequence encodes CASSAGTGVFAEAFF.

This clonotype has only one observation. One junction end disagrees with the germline gene, perhaps due to a read error. The chain recombines TRBV9 with TRBJ2-3, with D perhaps matching TRBD1 (6 bases). This CDR3 is built from 15 residues. Per the germline V gene, CDR1 is SGDLS and CDR2 is YYNGEE. CDR3 coding DNA: TGTGTCAGCAGCTCAGGGGCGGCGGGCACAGATACGCAGTATTTT. Amino acid sequence: CVSSSGAAGTDTQYF.

The chain couples TRBV7-9 to TRBJ2-7; 11 bases line up with TRBD1. The junction had 10 bases not matched to a gene; V was cut back by 5 bases and J by 7 bases. The germline CDR1 and CDR2 sequences are SEHNR and FQNEAQ (reference sequence). The CDR3 extends over 15 amino acids. Written as DNA, the CDR3 is TGTGCCAGCAGCCGCCGCGGGACAGGGGGAATGGAGCAGTACTTC. The encoded protein is CASSRRGTGGMEQYF. The full variable domain, in which reference TRBV7-9 and TRBJ2-7 provide the parts outside the CDR3, is DTGVSQNPRHKITKRGQNVTFRCDPISEHNRLYWYRQTLGQGPEFLTYFQNEAQLEKSRLLSDRFSAERPKGSFSTLEIQRTEQGDSAMYLCASSRRGTGGMEQYFGPGTRLTVT.

This clonotype came up once. This rearrangement joins TRBV5-6 to TRBJ2-3; D might be TRBD1 (6 bases). Trimming took off 3 bases at V and 2 bases at J, with 19 bases between the two ends. Germline V gene lookup returns CDR1 SGHDT and CDR2 YYEEEE. The CDR3 runs 17 residues. The CDR3 nucleotides read TGTGCCAGCAGCTGGGCGACAGGCGCTATAAACACAGATACGCAGTATTTT. Amino acids: CASSWATGAINTDTQYF.

This clonotype was observed many times. CDR3 region: CASSLEGTYNEQFF. For the CDR3, the DNA is TGTGCCAGCAGCTTGGAGGGGACCTACAATGAGCAGTTCTTC. This chain joins TRBV11-2 and TRBJ2-1, with D maybe TRBD2 (6 bases). Trimming left V 3 bases short and J 2 bases short, with 8 bases between. The germline V gene encodes CDR1 SGHAT and CDR2 FQNNGV. The CDR3 is made up of 14 amino acids.

This clonotype occurred a few times. The chain is built from TRBV7-2 and TRBJ1-2; no definite D call. Trimming took off 1 base at V and 0 bases at J, with 12 bases between the two ends. CDR1 and CDR2 (germline): SGHTA, FQGNSA. The CDR3 contains 16 residues. The DNA for the CDR3 is TGTGCCAGCAGCTTAGATCTGGGCGGACCTAACTATGGCTACACCTTC. Amino acid sequence: CASSLDLGGPNYGYTF.

Notes on this clonotype: Compared with germline, one end of the junction differs, possibly owing to a read error. V usage is TRBV20-1 and J usage is TRBJ1-1; D remains unclear. CDR1 DFQATT and CDR2 SNEGSKA come from the germline V gene (reference sequence). This CDR3 is built from 13 residues. CDR3 protein: CSGPSPMNAESFF. The CDR3 region has the DNA TGCAGTGGCCCGTCCCCAATGAACGCTGAATCTTTCTTT.

Concerning this clonotype: One end of the junction does not line up with germline, which may come from a read error. J is TRBJ1-5 and V is TRBV7-8; D not certain. The CDR3 runs to 16 residues. Germline V gives CDR1 SGHVS, CDR2 FQNEAQ. This chain's CDR3 is CAGSLGSKYSNQPQHF. DNA for the CDR3: TGTGCCGGCAGCTTAGGGTCAAAATATAGCAATCAGCCCCAGCATTTT.

The CDR3 region is CASSFADDLDAFF. The DNA of the CDR3 is TGTGCCAGCAGTTTCGCCGACGACCTAGACGCTTTCTTT. The genes are TRBV12-3 or TRBV12-4 and TRBJ1-1; no definite D call. This CDR3 region has 13 residues. The ends were cut back, 3 bases at V and 11 bases at J, with 16 bases in the middle.

The chain joins TRBV29-1 to TRBJ1-4; 7 bases map to TRBD1. The CDR3 is 13 residues long. Germline-derived CDR1 and CDR2 are SQVTM and ANQGSEA. V lost 5 bases and J lost 1; bases outside the gene matches: 1. The CDR3 DNA is TGCAGCGTTACAGGGGTAACTAATGAAAAACTGTTTTTT. Protein sequence: CSVTGVTNEKLFF.

The chain couples TRBV7-8 to TRBJ1-2; 7 bases are shared with TRBD1. This CDR3 region has 16 residues. The V segment lost 2 bases and the J segment 5 bases; nucleotides outside the gene matches: 11. Per germline, CDR1 SGHVS and CDR2 FQNEAQ. In DNA, the CDR3 is TGTGCCAGCAGCTTATATTCCCTGGACAGGACTTATGGCTACACCTTC. Translating it yields CASSLYSLDRTYGYTF.

This clonotype was observed a handful of times. V is TRBV5-5 and J is TRBJ2-6; D tentatively reads TRBD1 or TRBD2 (7 bases each). The CDR3 covers 17 residues. CDR1 is SGHKS and CDR2 is YYEKEE in the germline V gene (reference sequence). Deletions cut 4 bases from V and 0 bases from J, with 14 bases between. CDR3 nucleotide sequence: TGTGCCAGCAGCGGGGGGGACAGAGTCTCTGGGGCCAACGTCCTGACTTTC. Translation gives CASSGGDRVSGANVLTF.

This CDR3 reads CASSNQDRGETQYF. The CDR3 DNA reads as TGTGCCAGCAGTAACCAAGACAGGGGTGAGACCCAGTACTTC. V gene TRBV6-5 combines with J gene TRBJ2-5; TRBD1 agrees at 8 bases. The ends lost 5 bases at V and 5 bases at J; junction bases unmatched: 7. Per the germline V gene, CDR1 is MNHEY and CDR2 is SVGAGI. This CDR3 is built from 14 residues.

The chain employs TRBV4-2 and TRBJ2-3; D gene uncertain. This CDR3 has 15 amino acids. Trimming cost V 0 bases and J 4 bases, with 11 bases left between them. The germline V gene encodes CDR1 LGHNA and CDR2 YNFKEQ. CDR3 region: CASSQEVGYADTQYF. The CDR3 DNA is TGTGCCAGCAGCCAAGAGGTGGGTTACGCAGATACGCAGTATTTT.

The chain joins TRBV12-3 or TRBV12-4 to TRBJ1-2, with D unclear. Between the trimmed V and J ends, which lost 7 bases and 8 bases, there was a span of 14 bases. This CDR3 has 12 residues. CDR3 DNA sequence: TGTGCCAGCACCTTAGAGGAAGGCGGCTACACCTTC. It codes for CASTLEEGGYTF.

A few counts support this clonotype. V usage is TRBV28 and J usage is TRBJ2-3; tentative D call: TRBD2 (7 bases). The germline V and J ends were trimmed by 1 base and 0 bases, with 17 bases remaining between them. Germline V CDR1 and CDR2: MDHEN, SYDVKM. The CDR3 covers 18 residues. In DNA, the CDR3 is TGTGCCAGCAGTTTATATAGGGGGGGCCGACCTAGCACAGATACGCAGTATTTT. It is translated as CASSLYRGGRPSTDTQYF.

The chain joins TRBV6-1 to TRBJ2-4, with 8 bases that match TRBD1. Germline CDR1 and CDR2: MNHNS and SASEGT. The CDR3 is 11 residues long. J was trimmed by 13 bases and V by 3 bases; bases with no gene match: 2. The CDR3 DNA sequence: TGTGCCAGCAGTGAGGACAGGGAGCAGTACTTC. This codes for CASSEDREQYF.

This chain joins TRBV20-1 and TRBJ2-1; either TRBD1 or TRBD2 may supply D (6 bases each). This CDR3 has 13 residues. CDR1 is DFQATT and CDR2 is SNEGSKA in the germline V gene (reference sequence). V lost 6 bases to trimming and J lost 10 bases, with 19 bases between them. The DNA of the CDR3 is TGCAGTGCCGCAACTAGACGGGGGCGGGAGCAGTTCTTC. Protein product: CSAATRRGREQFF.